Presented here are 14 T cell receptor beta chains from one specimen sequenced in a study of CD8 T cells in Susac syndrome. With random hexamers, roughly 0.45 to 1 ug RNA was reverse transcribed. TCRdb fed the immunoSEQ multiplex PCR reads into MiXCR, producing one record per CDR3 protein. The data contain some 160,000 distinct CDR3 sequences, approximately 94% of them singletons. Specimen: CD4+ T cells from PBMCs. These receptors came from a human donor with Susac syndrome.

J is TRBJ2-7 and V is TRBV6-6; 7 nucleotides match TRBD1. The CDR3 totals 13 residues. V shed 5 bases and J 6 bases; nucleotides not matched to a gene: 7. Germline values: CDR1 MNHNY, CDR2 SVGAGI (reference sequence). In DNA, the CDR3 is TGTGCCAGCAGTCCCGGGACAGAGGGCGAGCAGTACTTC. This gives the protein CASSPGTEGEQYF.

This chain joins TRBV7-9 and TRBJ2-5; D is perhaps TRBD2 (6 bases). Trimming left V 3 bases short and J 4 bases short, with 15 bases between. The germline V gene has CDR1 SEHNR and CDR2 FQNEAQ (reference sequence). This CDR3 is built from 15 residues. Here the CDR3 DNA reads TGTGCCAGCAGCTTCACGGGGGTATCAACAGAGACCCAGTACTTC. Amino acid sequence: CASSFTGVSTETQYF.

CDR3 sequence (DNA): TGTGCCAGCACTAGACAGGGGAATGAGCAGTTCTTC. Amino acid sequence: CASTRQGNEQFF. V usage is TRBV25-1 and J usage is TRBJ2-1, with 8 nucleotides matching TRBD1. The CDR3 extends over 12 amino acids. Per the germline V gene, CDR1 is MGHDK and CDR2 is SYGVNS. V gave up 7 bases and J gave up 7 bases; unmatched junction bases: 3. The full variable domain, rest sourced from reference TRBV25-1 and TRBJ2-1, is EADIYQTPRYLVIGTGKKITLECSQTMGHDKMYWYQQDPGMELHLIHYSYGVNSTEKGDLSSESTVSRIRTEHFPLTLESARPSHTSQYLCASTRQGNEQFFGPGTRLTVL.

CDR3 coding DNA: TGTGCCAGCAGTCCTGAGGGGCTGAACACTGAAGCTTTCTTT. Amino acids: CASSPEGLNTEAFF. The gene calls are TRBV7-2 and TRBJ1-1, with a possible D match to TRBD1 (5 bases). The CDR3 extends over 14 amino acids. Germline V gene sequence: CDR1 SGHTA, CDR2 FQGNSA. Trimming stripped 6 bases from V and 0 bases from J, with 11 bases between.

This clonotype was seen more than once but under ten times. V gene TRBV12-3 or TRBV12-4 combines with J gene TRBJ2-5, with 9 bases aligning to TRBD1. CDR3 size: 14 residues. The J segment lost 1 base and the V segment lost 3 bases, leaving 0 bases of the junction unmatched. The CDR3 DNA sequence: TGTGCCAGCAGTTTGGACAGGGGCCAAGAGACCCAGTACTTC. Its protein product is CASSLDRGQETQYF.

The CDR3 bases are TGCGCCAGCACCTCGGTCGGGGGACAGGGGGGAGGGGGTTCCTACAATGAGCAGTTCTTC. The encoded protein is CASTSVGGQGGGGSYNEQFF. This chain joins TRBV5-1 and TRBJ2-1, with 11 positions matching TRBD1. The CDR3 sequence is 20 residues long. Germline V gives CDR1 SGHRS, CDR2 YFSETQ. The V gene end was trimmed by 6 bases and the J gene end by 1 base; junction bases not matched to a gene: 18.

As to this clonotype: Germline is not matched at one junction end, which may reflect a read error. The CDR3 sequence is CSAREGGRVQPQHF. CDR3 coding DNA: TGCAGTGCCAGAGAGGGGGGGCGGGTTCAGCCCCAGCATTTT. V and J are TRBV20-1 and TRBJ1-5; tentative D call: TRBD1 (6 bases). Germline loops: CDR1 DFQATT, CDR2 SNEGSKA (reference sequence). This CDR3 comprises 14 residues.

The chain carries TRBV12-3 or TRBV12-4 and TRBJ2-7; D might be TRBD1 (6 bases). This CDR3 contains 14 residues. Trimming shortened V by 5 bases and J by 4 bases, and 15 bases separated the two germline ends. CDR3 nucleotides: TGTGCCAGCAGTACCGACAGGTCAAGGTACGAGCAGTACTTC. Translation: CASSTDRSRYEQYF.

V is TRBV2 and J is TRBJ2-2; 11 positions match TRBD2. CDR1 is SNHLY, CDR2 FYNNEI, per germline. The CDR3 runs to 15 residues. Losses at the gene ends were 7 bases for V and 5 bases for J; bases not matched to a gene: 6. The CDR3 sequence: CASNPGLAETGELFF. CDR3 bases: TGTGCCAGCAATCCGGGACTAGCGGAGACCGGGGAGCTGTTTTTT.

This sequence joins TRBV6-2 or TRBV6-3 and TRBJ1-2; 7 bases match TRBD1. This CDR3 is 14 amino acids long. The ends lost 7 bases at V and 3 bases at J; junction bases unmatched: 8. Germline V gene data show CDR1 as MNHEY and CDR2 as SVGEGT. The CDR3 here is CASTTTGKDYGYTF. CDR3 bases: TGTGCCAGCACTACGACAGGGAAGGACTATGGCTACACCTTC.

The CDR3 sequence is CSAPDRSYEQYF. CDR3 sequence (DNA): TGCAGTGCCCCAGACCGGTCCTACGAGCAGTACTTC. The chain has TRBV20-1 and TRBJ2-7; the D is unclear. The CDR3 spans 12 residues. Germline lookup yields CDR1 DFQATT and CDR2 SNEGSKA (reference sequence). V was clipped by 6 bases and J by 1 base, with 10 bases between them.

This chain joins TRBV29-1 and TRBJ2-7, with 8 bases identical to TRBD2. The germline CDR1 and CDR2 sequences are SQVTM and ANQGSEA. With 4 bases clipped from V and 2 bases from J, the junction kept 10 bases outside the gene matches. The CDR3 spans 15 residues. CDR3 sequence (DNA): TGCAGCGTTGTCCCACCGGGACTAGAGGCCTACGAGCAGTACTTC. It is translated as CSVVPPGLEAYEQYF.

DNA for the CDR3: TGTGCCAGCAGTTTAAGCAGGGGCCCAGAGACCCAGTACTTC. Protein: CASSLSRGPETQYF. The chain carries TRBV12-3 or TRBV12-4 and TRBJ2-5; TRBD1 might be the D (6 bases). This CDR3 comprises 14 residues. V lost 2 bases to trimming and J lost 4 bases, with 11 bases between them.

V and J are TRBV5-1 and TRBJ2-5; 7 bases align to TRBD1. This CDR3 comprises 14 residues. CDR1 is SGHRS, CDR2 YFSETQ, per germline. The V and J ends lost 2 bases and 5 bases, in that order; junction bases with no gene match: 6. The CDR3 sequence: CASSLQGPEETQYF. The CDR3 DNA follows: TGCGCCAGCAGCTTACAGGGGCCGGAGGAGACCCAGTACTTC.